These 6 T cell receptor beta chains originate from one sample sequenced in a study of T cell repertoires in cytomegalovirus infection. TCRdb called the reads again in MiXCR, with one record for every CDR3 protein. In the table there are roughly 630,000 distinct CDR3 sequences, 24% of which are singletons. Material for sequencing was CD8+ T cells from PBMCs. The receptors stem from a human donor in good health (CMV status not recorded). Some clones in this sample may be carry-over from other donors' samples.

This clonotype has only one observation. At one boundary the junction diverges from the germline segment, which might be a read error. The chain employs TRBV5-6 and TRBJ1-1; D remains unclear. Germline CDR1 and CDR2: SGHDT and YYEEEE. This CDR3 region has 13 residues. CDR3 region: CASSLAANTETFF. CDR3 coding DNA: TGTGCCAGCAGCTTGGCCGCAAACACTGAAACTTTCTTT.

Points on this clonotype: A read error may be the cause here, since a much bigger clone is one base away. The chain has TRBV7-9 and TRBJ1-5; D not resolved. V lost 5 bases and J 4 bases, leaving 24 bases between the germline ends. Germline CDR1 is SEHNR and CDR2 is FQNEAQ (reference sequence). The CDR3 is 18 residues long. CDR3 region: CASSTRGAKDPLNQPQHF. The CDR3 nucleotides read TGTGCCAGCAGCACCCGAGGAGCCAAAGACCCCCTTAATCAGCCCCAGCATTTT.

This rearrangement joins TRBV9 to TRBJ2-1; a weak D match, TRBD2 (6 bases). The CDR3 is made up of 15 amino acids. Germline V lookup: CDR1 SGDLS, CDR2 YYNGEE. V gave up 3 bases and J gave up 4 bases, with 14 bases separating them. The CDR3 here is CASSDRDGLYNEQFF. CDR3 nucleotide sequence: TGTGCCAGCAGCGACCGGGACGGACTATACAATGAGCAGTTCTTC.

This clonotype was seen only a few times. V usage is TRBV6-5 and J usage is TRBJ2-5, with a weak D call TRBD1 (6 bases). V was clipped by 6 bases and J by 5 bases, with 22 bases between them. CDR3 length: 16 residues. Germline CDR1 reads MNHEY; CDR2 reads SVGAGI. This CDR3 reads CASRGASGVRQETQYF. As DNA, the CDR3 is TGTGCCAGCAGAGGGGCTTCAGGGGTGAGGCAGGAGACCCAGTACTTC.

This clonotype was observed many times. Written as DNA, the CDR3 is TGTGCCAGCAGTTTATCACCAGGGGGGGGCTACGAGCAGTACTTC. It translates to CASSLSPGGGYEQYF. The chain recombines TRBV28 with TRBJ2-7; either TRBD1 or TRBD2 may fit D (7 bases each). Per germline, CDR1 MDHEN and CDR2 SYDVKM. This CDR3 is 15 amino acids long. V was clipped by 1 base and J by 3 bases, with 13 bases between them.

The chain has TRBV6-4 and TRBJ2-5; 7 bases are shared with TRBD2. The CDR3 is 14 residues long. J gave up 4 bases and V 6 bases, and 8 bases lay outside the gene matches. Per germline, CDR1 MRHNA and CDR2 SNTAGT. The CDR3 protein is CASSGEGNGETQYF. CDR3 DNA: TGTGCCAGCAGCGGGGAGGGGAATGGAGAGACCCAGTACTTC.